This TCR beta chain is from a study of blood T cell repertoires in COVID-19. Turning to the study itself: Collection of acute and convalescent COVID-19 samples took place in the United States, Italy and Spain. Sample material is recorded as cDNA or gDNA derived from T cells, B-cell-depleted T cells, or PBMCs.

Per the original methods: Scientists estimated how many nucleated cells there were by amplifying reference gene primers. The repertoire was sequenced with immunoSEQ multiplex PCR; TCRdb's copy has only in-frame clones and lacks some. V, J and clone size were drawn from that table, and D and trimming were deduced from the DNA. In the table there are 150,000 to 200,000 clones, 80% to 90% of which are singletons. The CDR3 loop spans 15 amino acids. The J segment lost 0 bases and the V segment lost 5 bases, leaving 5 bases of the junction unmatched. Looked up from germline, CDR1 is WNHNN and CDR2 is SYGVQD (reference sequence).

This sequence originates from a man aged 18-30 years who had recovered from COVID-19. The chain uses TRBV10-1 and TRBJ2-7; 9 nucleotides line up with TRBD1. The specimen sequenced was peripheral blood. The CDR3: CASSSGQGLSYEQYF. The CDR3 coding sequence is TGCGCCAGCAGTTCGGGACAGGGCCTCTCCTACGAGCAGTACTTC.